The 5 T cell receptor beta chains presented below share a single source sample, sequenced in a study of blood T cell repertoires in COVID-19. Profiling relied on immunoSEQ multiplex PCR, and the TCRdb table lists in-frame clones only, not all of them. The sample lists about 50,000 clones, about 89% occurring once. Source material: peripheral blood. The receptors originated from a man aged 55 to 70 with active or convalescent COVID-19.

The chain is built from TRBV9 and TRBJ2-3; D remains unclear. Germline-derived CDR1 and CDR2 are SGDLS and YYNGEE. Trimming pared 1 base from V and 0 bases from J, leaving 12 bases between. The CDR3 extends over 16 amino acids. DNA for the CDR3: TGTGCCAGCAGCGTAATTAGTAGCCCAAGCACAGATACGCAGTATTTT. This encodes CASSVISSPSTDTQYF.

The rearrangement links TRBV20-1 to TRBJ1-5; D unclear. CDR3 length: 15 residues. Trimming took off 3 bases at V and 6 bases at J, with 18 bases between the two ends. CDR1 is DFQATT, CDR2 SNEGSKA, per germline (reference sequence). The CDR3 DNA sequence: TGCAGTGCTAGTGCCCCACGGGGTTTGTCTCAGCCCCAGCATTTT. Its translation: CSASAPRGLSQPQHF.

This clone has only one observation. The chain employs TRBV11-2 and TRBJ2-1; 12 bases are a match to TRBD2. V was clipped by 0 bases and J by 12 bases; unmatched bases: 3. CDR3 length equals 14 residues. Germline-derived CDR1 and CDR2 are SGHAT and FQNNGV. CDR3 nucleotides: TGTGCCAGCAGCTTAGAACTAGCGGGGGGTGGGCAGTTCTTC. Protein: CASSLELAGGGQFF.

V is TRBV2 and J is TRBJ2-3; TRBD1 agrees at 7 bases. This CDR3 is 14 amino acids long. Germline-derived CDR1 and CDR2 are SNHLY and FYNNEI. V gave up 7 bases and J gave up 1 base; unmatched junction bases: 5. The CDR3 DNA reads as TGTGCCAGCAAAGAAGGGGGCGGCACAGATACGCAGTATTTT. Residues: CASKEGGGTDTQYF.

This sequence joins TRBV5-1 and TRBJ1-4; TRBD1 agrees at 10 bases. Germline V gene data show CDR1 as SGHRS and CDR2 as YFSETQ. The CDR3 has 14 amino acids. With 3 bases clipped from V and 8 bases from J, the junction kept 4 bases outside the gene matches. The CDR3 sequence: CASSSGQGTEKLFF. The CDR3, as DNA: TGCGCCAGCAGCTCGGGACAGGGGACGGAAAAACTGTTTTTT.